The 14 T cell receptor beta chains in this list originate from one sample, sequenced in a study of blood T cell repertoires in COVID-19. Measured with immunoSEQ multiplex PCR; TCRdb has only the in-frame clones, and not every one. The sample records around 230,000 clones, over 75% being singletons. Source material: peripheral blood. Every receptor here comes from a woman of 80 years or more with acute or convalescent COVID-19.

The sample holds a few counts of this clone. This sequence joins TRBV6-5 and TRBJ1-2, with TRBD1 matching 8 bases. Germline trimming cut 5 bases from V and 3 bases from J; bases unmatched to any gene: 8. The CDR3 is made up of 15 amino acids. Per germline, CDR1 MNHEY and CDR2 SVGAGI. The CDR3 loop reads CASSTQAGGYYGYTF. DNA for the CDR3: TGTGCCAGCAGTACCCAAGCAGGGGGCTACTATGGCTACACCTTC.

The chain links TRBV6-1 to TRBJ2-1; 9 bases fit TRBD1. V dropped 4 bases and J dropped 4; count of bases not matched to a gene: 11. The CDR3 consists of 17 residues. The germline gives CDR1 MNHNS, CDR2 SASEGT. As DNA, the CDR3 is TGTGCCAGCAGTGGAGGGAACAGGGGGCGGACTTACAATGAGCAGTTCTTC. It codes for CASSGGNRGRTYNEQFF.

The rearrangement links TRBV28 to TRBJ2-1; 8 bases map to TRBD2. Trimming at V came to 8 bases and at J to 9 bases, leaving 9 bases not matched to a gene. The CDR3 is 13 residues long. Germline CDR1 MDHEN, CDR2 SYDVKM. DNA for the CDR3: TGTGCCAGCGCGCTAGCGGGCGGCGTTGAGCAGTTCTTC. Residues: CASALAGGVEQFF.

This clone was observed once. The chain has TRBV5-8 and TRBJ2-5; the match to TRBD2 covers 7 bases. The V and J ends lost 1 base and 1 base, in that order; junction bases with no gene match: 10. The germline V gene encodes CDR1 SGHTS and CDR2 YDEGEE. The CDR3 has 17 amino acids. The CDR3 DNA is TGTGCCAGCAGCTTGAGGTACGGGGGGTCCCTCCAAGAGACCCAGTACTTC. This encodes CASSLRYGGSLQETQYF.

The chain employs TRBV7-3 and TRBJ2-7, with D possibly being TRBD2 (5 bases). Trimming took 5 bases from V and 5 from J, leaving 16 bases between them. Looked up from germline, CDR1 is SGHTA and CDR2 is FQGTGA. CDR3 length equals 14 residues. The CDR3 loop is CASSKSGSLNEQYF. DNA for the CDR3: TGTGCCAGCAGCAAAAGTGGGAGTTTAAACGAGCAGTACTTC.

The chain joins TRBV27 to TRBJ2-7; D might be TRBD2 (6 bases). CDR3 length equals 15 residues. Germline values: CDR1 MNHEY, CDR2 SMNVEV (reference sequence). V was cut by 0 bases and J by 3 bases, with 12 bases left in between. CDR3 bases: TGTGCCAGCAGTTTATCGCTTTCTAGCGTCTACGAGCAGTACTTC. Translating gives CASSLSLSSVYEQYF.

The chain carries TRBV4-2 and TRBJ2-2; 11 bases line up with TRBD2. The CDR3 is made up of 17 amino acids. Germline CDR1 reads LGHNA; CDR2 reads YNFKEQ. The junction had 5 bases not matched to a gene; V was cut back by 0 bases and J by 5 bases. The CDR3 reads CASSQESSGGITGELFF. The CDR3 DNA reads TGTGCCAGCAGCCAAGAATCTAGCGGGGGGATAACCGGGGAGCTGTTTTTT.

This clone has just a few counts. The chain carries TRBV7-6 and TRBJ2-5, with D possibly matching TRBD2 (5 bases). The CDR3 spans 15 residues. Germline assignment: CDR1 SGHVS and CDR2 FNYEAQ. Trimming stripped 1 base from V and 2 bases from J, with 11 bases between. In DNA, the CDR3 is TGTGCCAGCAGCTTAGGGGCTAGCAGACAAGAGACCCAGTACTTC. Residues: CASSLGASRQETQYF.

The chain has TRBV3-1 (or the pseudogene TRBV3-2) and TRBJ2-7, with D perhaps TRBD1 (5 bases). This CDR3 is built from 14 residues. The ends were cut back, 1 base at V and 0 bases at J, with 7 bases in the middle. Germline V gene lookup returns CDR1 LGHDT and CDR2 YNNKEL (reference sequence). CDR3 in DNA: TGTGCCAGCAGCCAAGTCAGGGCCTCCTACGAGCAGTACTTC. This encodes CASSQVRASYEQYF.

The chain employs TRBV2 and TRBJ2-3, with 10 bases fitting TRBD2. Trimming removed 4 bases from V and 0 bases from J; junction bases left unmatched: 4. CDR3 length: 16 residues. Looked up from germline, CDR1 is SNHLY and CDR2 is FYNNEI. The DNA for the CDR3 is TGTGCCAGCAGTGCTCTAGCGGGGGCGAGCACAGATACGCAGTATTTT. Translating gives CASSALAGASTDTQYF.

V gene TRBV7-9 combines with J gene TRBJ2-7; 9 bases are shared with TRBD1. The J segment lost 0 bases and the V segment lost 0 bases, leaving 12 bases of the junction unmatched. CDR3 length: 19 residues. Germline values: CDR1 SEHNR, CDR2 FQNEAQ (reference sequence). DNA of the CDR3: TGTGCCAGCAGCTTAGCGGGGGGTATGGCGGGACAGGGCTCCTACGAGCAGTACTTC. Translated: CASSLAGGMAGQGSYEQYF.

V and J are TRBV4-1 and TRBJ1-6; D call uncertain. Trimming took 1 base from V and 0 from J, leaving 16 bases between them. From germline, CDR1 is MGHRA and CDR2 YSYEKL. This CDR3 spans 19 amino acids. The CDR3 nucleotides read TGCGCCAGCAGCCAAGGAATGGGCAGTGAAATCTCCTATAATTCACCCCTCCACTTT. Protein sequence: CASSQGMGSEISYNSPLHF.

The rearrangement uses TRBV6-5 and TRBJ1-3; D is undetermined. Germline CDR1 and CDR2: MNHEY and SVGAGI. This CDR3 region has 15 residues. V lost 5 bases and J lost 5, with 16 bases in between. CDR3 bases: TGTGCCAGCAGTACCCGACAACTTCAGAGAAACACCATATATTTT. This encodes CASSTRQLQRNTIYF.

The chain is built from TRBV6-1 and TRBJ2-1; 10 bases align to TRBD2. CDR1 and CDR2 from the germline V gene are MNHNS and SASEGT. J was trimmed by 0 bases and V by 2 bases; bases with no gene match: 16. The CDR3 consists of 21 residues. The CDR3 nucleotides are TGTGCCAGCAGTGAAAGCGCGAGGAGGCTAGCGGGAGCCCGCTCCTACAATGAGCAGTTCTTC. This encodes CASSESARRLAGARSYNEQFF.